The 4 T cell receptor beta chains in this list originate from one sample, sequenced in a study of sequential checkpoint blockade in melanoma. Treatment noted: randomized to nivolumab then ipilimumab (arm A) or the reverse (arm B). TCRdb's table, derived via immunoSEQ multiplex PCR, lists solely in-frame clones and lacks some. This table has some 17,000 clones, around 74% appearing once. Specimen: CD8+ T cells sorted from blood (inferred from file names), collected from a patient given nivolumab and ipilimumab in sequence. These receptors all stem from a human donor with melanoma.

The rearrangement links TRBV4-3 to TRBJ2-3; 7 bases are a match to TRBD2. The germline gives CDR1 LGHNA, CDR2 YSLEER. This CDR3 has 16 amino acids. J lost 0 bases, V lost 8 bases, and 11 bases had no gene match. CDR3 coding DNA: TGCGCCAGCCACCAAGATCCAGCGGGAAGCACAGATACGCAGTATTTT. Translated: CASHQDPAGSTDTQYF.

This clone showed up just a few times. The chain uses TRBV7-9 and TRBJ2-1; TRBD1 agrees at 7 bases. Looked up from germline, CDR1 is SEHNR and CDR2 is FQNEAQ (reference sequence). This CDR3 comprises 16 residues. Trimming removed 0 bases from V and 4 bases from J; junction bases left unmatched: 6. CDR3 sequence reads: CASSLATGLFYNEQFF. CDR3 DNA sequence: TGTGCCAGCAGCTTAGCGACAGGGCTTTTTTACAATGAGCAGTTCTTC.

V usage is TRBV6-1 and J usage is TRBJ1-4; unclear D gene. The CDR3 contains 15 residues. Germline-derived CDR1 and CDR2 are MNHNS and SASEGT. Trimming removed 3 bases at V and 8 bases at J, with 16 bases between. CDR3 in amino acids: CASSDADGGWEKLFF. CDR3 nucleotide sequence: TGTGCCAGCAGTGATGCTGATGGAGGGTGGGAAAAACTGTTTTTT.

This sequence joins TRBV4-1 and TRBJ2-7, with 8 bases that match TRBD2. The CDR3 consists of 15 residues. The V gene end was trimmed by 4 bases and the J gene end by 4 bases; junction bases not matched to a gene: 9. Germline CDR1 reads MGHRA; CDR2 reads YSYEKL. CDR3 loop: CASSLKAGAAYEQYF. For the CDR3, the DNA is TGCGCCAGCAGCCTTAAAGCGGGGGCTGCATACGAGCAGTACTTC.